The next 7 T cell receptor beta chains were all read from a single sample in a study of STAT5B mutations in CD4+ large granular lymphocyte leukemia. The method was immunoSEQ multiplex PCR; TCRdb's version includes in-frame clones alone and lacks a portion of them. The data hold around 30,000 clones, with 65% to 75% observed a single time. Sequenced: CD4+ T cells from blood buffy coats. These receptors originate from a human donor in good health.

The V gene is TRBV30, the J gene TRBJ1-5, with D tentatively TRBD1 (5 bases). CDR1 is GTSNPN and CDR2 is SVGIG in the germline V gene (reference sequence). The CDR3 runs to 13 residues. V was shortened by 4 bases and J by 1 base, with 8 bases between the two germline ends. The CDR3 loop reads CAWTRDSNQPQHF. The CDR3 DNA reads as TGTGCCTGGACCCGGGACAGCAATCAGCCCCAGCATTTT. The full variable domain, with the rest looked up from reference TRBV30 and TRBJ1-5, is SQTIHQWPATLVQPVGSPLSLECTVEGTSNPNLYWYRQAAGRGLQLLFYSVGIGQISSEVPQNLSASRPQDRQFILSSKKLLLSDSGFYLCAWTRDSNQPQHFGDGTRLSIL.

This clone was detected a few times. V and J are TRBV5-4 and TRBJ1-1; no definite D call. Germline lookup yields CDR1 SGHNT and CDR2 YYREEE (reference sequence). The CDR3 is made up of 13 amino acids. Trimming shortened V by 0 bases and J by 1 base, and 4 bases separated the two germline ends. This CDR3 is CASSLDRNTEAFF. The CDR3 DNA reads as TGTGCCAGCAGCTTGGACAGGAACACTGAAGCTTTCTTT.

In this sample, this clone turned up a few times. The V gene is TRBV11-3, the J gene TRBJ2-2; D remains ambiguous. Germline CDR1 and CDR2: SGHNT and YENEEA. The ends were cut back, 5 bases at V and 5 bases at J, with 18 bases in the middle. This CDR3 is 16 amino acids long. The CDR3 region is CASSPGLAPTTGELFF. CDR3 DNA: TGTGCCAGCAGCCCAGGTTTGGCGCCAACAACCGGGGAGCTGTTTTTT. Filled out from reference TRBV11-3 and TRBJ2-2, the complete variable domain reads EAGVVQSPRYKIIEKKQPVAFWCNPISGHNTLYWYLQNLGQGPELLIRYENEEAVDDSQLPKDRFSAERLKGVDSTLKIQPAELGDSAVYLCASSPGLAPTTGELFFGEGSRLTVL.

The rearrangement joins TRBV4-3 to TRBJ1-2, with D unclear. Deletions cut 0 bases from V and 3 bases from J, with 11 bases between. Germline assignment: CDR1 LGHNA and CDR2 YSLEER. The CDR3 extends over 15 amino acids. CDR3 amino acids: CASSQDHTIYYGYTF. The CDR3 region has the DNA TGCGCCAGCAGCCAAGATCACACGATTTACTATGGCTACACCTTC.

The chain's CDR3 is CASSRNRGRNSPLHF. CDR3 nucleotides: TGTGCCAGCAGCAGAAACAGGGGGCGGAATTCACCCCTCCACTTT. This rearrangement joins TRBV5-4 to TRBJ1-6; 9 positions agree with TRBD1. The V and J ends lost 4 bases and 7 bases, in that order; junction bases with no gene match: 6. The CDR3 extends over 15 amino acids. Germline CDR1 SGHNT, CDR2 YYREEE (reference sequence).

The chain couples TRBV19 to TRBJ2-3, with D possibly TRBD2 on 5 matching bases. From germline, CDR1 is LNHDA and CDR2 SQIVND (reference sequence). The V and J ends lost 5 bases and 3 bases respectively, with 18 bases between them. This CDR3 comprises 16 residues. The CDR3, as DNA: TGTGCCAGTAGTCCCCAGGTCGGGATTTTAACAGATACGCAGTATTTT. It encodes CASSPQVGILTDTQYF.

This chain joins TRBV6-5 and TRBJ1-1; D might be TRBD1 (5 bases). The CDR3 spans 16 residues. The V and J ends lost 2 bases and 0 bases respectively, with 13 bases between them. Germline V lookup: CDR1 MNHEY, CDR2 SVGAGI. CDR3 amino acids: CASSYHRLTVNTEAFF. The CDR3 bases are TGTGCCAGCAGTTACCACCGACTGACAGTGAACACTGAAGCTTTCTTT.